The next 32 T cell receptor beta chains were all read from a single sample in a study of T cell responses to AZD1222 COVID-19 vaccine (dated by TCRdb to the early 2020s). The library relied on the immunoSEQ multiplex PCR assay. Entries here come from immuneACCESS through TCRdb and include only in-frame sequences with V and J called. Some clones fail to appear in such tables; in the studies checked, an unresolved V gene covers under half of the shortfall, and the cause of the remainder is unknown. The sample contains about 200,000 clones, about 93% of them found a single time. The biggest ten clones account for roughly 1% of the sample. The time point label for this specimen denotes: about 28 days (+/-7) after the second vaccine dose. The sequences come from peripheral blood, collected 28 days after the second AZD1222 dose. Source of these receptors: an adult who received the AZD1222 COVID-19 vaccine.

The chain recombines TRBV7-8 with TRBJ2-5, with D possibly being TRBD2 (5 bases). The V and J ends lost 4 bases and 7 bases respectively, with 22 bases between them. The germline gives CDR1 SGHVS, CDR2 FQNEAQ. This CDR3 has 16 amino acids. CDR3 sequence reads: CASSSPRAGDGRTQYF. CDR3 nucleotide sequence: TGTGCCAGCAGCTCCCCTCGGGCCGGGGATGGTAGGACCCAGTACTTC.

The chain employs TRBV7-2 and TRBJ1-3; TRBD1 might be the D (6 bases). The germline V and J ends were trimmed by 5 bases and 2 bases, with 16 bases remaining between them. The CDR3 is 16 amino acids. Germline lookup yields CDR1 SGHTA and CDR2 FQGNSA. Here the CDR3 reads CASSPYRVMAGNTIYF. CDR3 DNA sequence: TGTGCCAGCAGCCCGTACAGGGTAATGGCTGGAAACACCATATATTTT. Looking up the rest from reference TRBV7-2 and TRBJ1-3 gives the full variable domain: GAGVSQSPSNKVTEKGKDVELRCDPISGHTALYWYRQSLGQGLEFLIYFQGNSAPDKSGLPSDRFSAERTGGSVSTLTIQRTQQEDSAVYLCASSPYRVMAGNTIYFGEGSWLTVV.

The gene calls are TRBV6-6 and TRBJ2-1; D might be TRBD1 (5 bases). V shed 6 bases and J shed 5 bases, with 14 bases lying between them. Germline assignment: CDR1 MNHNY and CDR2 SVGAGI (reference sequence). The CDR3 has 14 residues. The CDR3 DNA sequence: TGTGCCAGCAGCCTAATCGACAGAGACAATGAGCAGTTCTTC. Translating it yields CASSLIDRDNEQFF.

The chain employs TRBV6-4 and TRBJ2-1; 9 bases are a match to TRBD2. The CDR3 is 15 residues long. The V gene's germline CDR1 is MRHNA and CDR2 SNTAGT. After removal of 0 bases from V and 12 bases from J, the junction contained 9 bases not matched to a gene. The CDR3 sequence: CASSDSDSGGGGQFF. The CDR3 DNA reads TGTGCCAGCAGTGACTCAGATAGCGGGGGAGGAGGGCAGTTCTTC.

The J gene is TRBJ1-5, the V gene TRBV21-1; the tabulated D call, TRBD1, remains unverified against the DNA. TRBV21-1 is described as a pseudogene. The CDR3 has 14 residues. The CDR3 region has the DNA TGTGCCAGTCGCTGGGGACAGGGAGATCAGCCCCAGCATTTT. This encodes CASRWGQGDQPQHF.

The chain combines TRBV30 with TRBJ2-3; TRBD1 matches at 7 bases. CDR1 and CDR2 (germline): GTSNPN, SVGIG (reference sequence). The ends lost 4 bases at V and 2 bases at J; junction bases unmatched: 9. The CDR3 totals 15 residues. CDR3 loop: CAWTILGQLTDTQYF. CDR3 DNA sequence: TGTGCCTGGACCATCTTGGGACAGCTCACAGATACGCAGTATTTT.

This chain joins TRBV7-8 and TRBJ2-7; D not resolved. The CDR3 totals 11 residues. V shed 4 bases and J shed 7 bases, with 8 bases lying between them. CDR1 SGHVS and CDR2 FQNEAQ come from the germline V gene. The CDR3 region has the DNA TGTGCCAGCAGCTATACGTCGGAGCAGTACTTC. Its protein is CASSYTSEQYF.

V is TRBV2 and J is TRBJ1-3; weak D call: TRBD1 (5 bases). The CDR3 loop spans 15 amino acids. Germline CDR1 is SNHLY and CDR2 is FYNNEI. V dropped 4 bases and J dropped 0 bases, with 10 bases sitting between them. The CDR3 DNA is TGTGCCAGCAGTGGACGGGGCACCTCTGGAAACACCATATATTTT. This encodes CASSGRGTSGNTIYF. Drawing the rest from reference TRBV2 and TRBJ1-3, the complete variable domain is EPEVTQTPSHQVTQMGQEVILRCVPISNHLYFYWYRQILGQKVEFLVSFYNNEISEKSEIFDDQFSVERPDGSNFTLKIRSTKLEDSAMYFCASSGRGTSGNTIYFGEGSWLTVV.

J is TRBJ1-1 and V is TRBV6-6; D remains unclear. The CDR3 runs 13 residues. Trimming stripped 8 bases from V and 1 base from J, with 11 bases between. CDR1 and CDR2 (germline): MNHNY, SVGAGI (reference sequence). The CDR3 DNA reads TGTGCCAGCGGACCCCTTGAGAACACTGAAGCTTTCTTT. It is translated as CASGPLENTEAFF.

This chain uses TRBV19 with TRBJ1-5; D ambiguous. The CDR3 has 13 residues. Germline V CDR1 and CDR2: LNHDA, SQIVND (reference sequence). Trimming took off 5 bases at V and 5 bases at J, with 10 bases between the two ends. The CDR3 region is CASSAWTDQPQHF. Here the CDR3 DNA reads TGTGCCAGTAGTGCTTGGACCGATCAGCCCCAGCATTTT. Together with reference TRBV19 and TRBJ1-5, the CDR3 gives the full variable domain: DGGITQSPKYLFRKEGQNVTLSCEQNLNHDAMYWYRQDPGQGLRLIYYSQIVNDFQKGDIAEGYSVSREKKESFPLTVTSAQKNPTAFYLCASSAWTDQPQHFGDGTRLSIL.

The genes are TRBV7-9 and TRBJ1-5; D unresolved. The germline gives CDR1 SEHNR, CDR2 FQNEAQ (reference sequence). The CDR3 has 16 residues. V was shortened by 1 base and J by 9 bases, with 19 bases between the two germline ends. CDR3 region: CASSLGEGRAGRPQHF. Here the CDR3 DNA reads TGTGCCAGCAGCTTAGGGGAAGGTAGGGCGGGAAGGCCCCAGCATTTT.

The chain links TRBV19 to TRBJ1-2; D may be TRBD1 (5 bases). The V gene lost 1 base and the J gene lost 7 bases, with 13 bases spanning the gap. The germline CDR1 and CDR2 sequences are LNHDA and SQIVND (reference sequence). CDR3 length equals 14 residues. CDR3 in amino acids: CASSIGGRGRGYTF. CDR3 DNA: TGTGCCAGTAGTATAGGGGGAAGGGGACGTGGCTACACCTTC. The complete variable domain, with remaining parts taken from reference TRBV19 and TRBJ1-2, reads DGGITQSPKYLFRKEGQNVTLSCEQNLNHDAMYWYRQDPGQGLRLIYYSQIVNDFQKGDIAEGYSVSREKKESFPLTVTSAQKNPTAFYLCASSIGGRGRGYTFGSGTRLTVV.

The genes are TRBV5-1 and TRBJ2-2; D may be TRBD1 (7 bases). Germline lookup yields CDR1 SGHRS and CDR2 YFSETQ. The germline V and J ends were trimmed by 7 bases and 0 bases, with 13 bases remaining between them. The CDR3 has 15 amino acids. The CDR3 loop is CASGGTASNTGELFF. The CDR3, as DNA: TGCGCCAGCGGAGGGACAGCCTCGAACACCGGGGAGCTGTTTTTT.

This sequence joins TRBV2 and TRBJ2-1; D unclear. The CDR3 totals 10 residues. Germline CDR1 reads SNHLY; CDR2 reads FYNNEI. V lost 5 bases to trimming and J lost 10 bases, with 6 bases between them. The CDR3 sequence: CASSNREQFF. CDR3 nucleotides: TGTGCCAGCAGTAACAGAGAGCAGTTCTTC.

This chain connects TRBV12-5 to TRBJ2-7, with D perhaps TRBD1 (5 bases). Germline CDR1 LGHNT, CDR2 FRNRAP. The CDR3 runs to 13 residues. Trimming took 1 base from V and 5 from J, leaving 9 bases between them. CDR3: CASGLADSHEQYF. The CDR3 DNA sequence: TGTGCTAGTGGTTTGGCCGACAGCCACGAGCAGTACTTC.

The chain uses TRBV18 and TRBJ1-6; D gene unclear. This CDR3 comprises 17 residues. Between the trimmed V and J ends, which lost 6 bases and 0 bases, there was a span of 15 bases. Germline CDR1 and CDR2: KGHSH and LQKENI. CDR3 region: CASSPTGDNSYNSPLHF. The CDR3 coding sequence is TGTGCCAGCTCGCCAACCGGAGACAACTCCTATAATTCACCCCTCCACTTT. The complete variable domain, with remaining parts taken from reference TRBV18 and TRBJ1-6, reads NAGVMQNPRHLVRRRGQEARLRCSPMKGHSHVYWYRQLPEEGLKFMVYLQKENIIDESGMPKERFSAEFPKEGPSILRIQQVVRGDSAAYFCASSPTGDNSYNSPLHFGNGTRLTVT.

The J gene is TRBJ1-3, the V gene TRBV19; no definite D call. This CDR3 is 16 amino acids long. Germline CDR1 LNHDA, CDR2 SQIVND (reference sequence). V gave up 6 bases and J gave up 0 bases, with 15 bases separating them. The CDR3 coding sequence is TGTGCCAGTAGCCCCAGGAAGCAAAGCTCTGGAAACACCATATATTTT. It translates to CASSPRKQSSGNTIYF.

This chain's CDR3 is CASSSSATGDTEAFF. The CDR3 coding sequence is TGTGCCAGCAGTTCTTCCGCGACAGGGGACACTGAAGCTTTCTTT. The chain combines TRBV28 with TRBJ1-1; 8 bases are shared with TRBD1. Trimming took 4 bases from V and 3 from J; bases not matched to a gene: 7. This CDR3 contains 15 residues. Germline V lookup: CDR1 MDHEN, CDR2 SYDVKM.

The chain combines TRBV7-9 with TRBJ2-3; possibly TRBD1 for D (5 bases). The CDR3 spans 15 residues. V was pared by 1 base and J by 1 base, with 9 bases between. Germline V lookup: CDR1 SEHNR, CDR2 FQNEAQ (reference sequence). The CDR3 nucleotides are TGTGCCAGCAGCTTAGTGGTCAGGGGCACAGATACGCAGTATTTT. Its translation is CASSLVVRGTDTQYF.

This sequence joins TRBV27 and TRBJ1-2; D perhaps matches TRBD1 (5 bases). Trimming left V 5 bases short and J 5 bases short, with 9 bases between. The germline gives CDR1 MNHEY, CDR2 SMNVEV (reference sequence). The CDR3 has 12 amino acids. CDR3: CASSGGRYGYTF. In DNA, the CDR3 is TGTGCCAGCAGTGGGGGAAGATATGGCTACACCTTC.

The V gene is TRBV7-9, the J gene TRBJ1-4; D is perhaps TRBD1 (5 bases). Germline CDR1 and CDR2: SEHNR and FQNEAQ (reference sequence). Trimming pared 1 base from V and 12 bases from J, leaving 12 bases between. This CDR3 is built from 13 residues. This chain's CDR3 is CASSLGAGLELFF. CDR3 in DNA: TGTGCCAGCAGCTTAGGGGCAGGGCTGGAACTGTTTTTT.

This chain links TRBV5-1 with TRBJ2-1; D gene uncertain. The germline V and J ends were trimmed by 4 bases and 2 bases, with 10 bases remaining between them. Per the germline V gene, CDR1 is SGHRS and CDR2 is YFSETQ. The CDR3 is made up of 14 amino acids. The CDR3, as DNA: TGCGCCAGCAGCCCGGACGGAACCTACAATGAGCAGTTCTTC. It specifies CASSPDGTYNEQFF.

This sequence joins TRBV7-2 and TRBJ1-4, with 8 bases matching TRBD1. This CDR3 has 15 amino acids. V dropped 4 bases and J dropped 7; count of bases not matched to a gene: 8. Germline V gene data show CDR1 as SGHTA and CDR2 as FQGNSA. The CDR3 DNA reads TGTGCCAGCAGCTCCCAGACAGGGGCGTTTGAAAAACTGTTTTTT. This gives the protein CASSSQTGAFEKLFF.

Here the CDR3 DNA reads TGTGCCAGCAGCCAAGTGGTAGGGGTCCCAAATCAGCCCCAGCATTTT. Protein: CASSQVVGVPNQPQHF. V is TRBV4-2 and J is TRBJ1-5, with a tentative D call TRBD1 (5 bases). The V end was cut by 1 base, the J end by 4 bases, with 14 bases between. The germline V gene has CDR1 LGHNA and CDR2 YNFKEQ. The length of the CDR3 is 16 residues.

The chain couples TRBV6-2 or TRBV6-3 to TRBJ2-6; 9 bases agree with TRBD1. CDR3 length: 18 residues. V shed 2 bases and J 1 base; nucleotides not matched to a gene: 6. Germline V gene data show CDR1 as MNHEY and CDR2 as SVGEGT. CDR3 nucleotide sequence: TGTGCCAGCAGTTACCCCACAGGGGGCATGTCTGGGGCCAACGTCCTGACTTTC. Residues: CASSYPTGGMSGANVLTF.

This clone turned up a few times. This chain links TRBV9 with TRBJ1-6; perhaps TRBD1 as D (6 bases). The germline gives CDR1 SGDLS, CDR2 YYNGEE. This CDR3 spans 18 amino acids. Deletions cut 5 bases from V and 0 bases from J, with 18 bases between. CDR3 region: CASSRGGTVSSYNSPLHF. The CDR3 DNA sequence: TGTGCCAGCAGTCGAGGGGGGACGGTGAGCTCCTATAATTCACCCCTCCACTTT.

This sequence joins TRBV6-1 and TRBJ2-4, with D uncertain. Trimming removed 1 base at V and 6 bases at J, with 4 bases between. There are 12 residues in the CDR3. Germline CDR1 and CDR2: MNHNS and SASEGT. The CDR3 sequence is CASSEVGNIQYF. The CDR3 DNA sequence: TGTGCCAGCAGTGAAGTGGGAAACATTCAGTACTTC.

The chain uses TRBV27 and TRBJ2-7; a possible D gene is TRBD2 (6 bases). The CDR3 consists of 14 residues. V dropped 0 bases and J dropped 4 bases, with 10 bases sitting between them. The germline V gene encodes CDR1 MNHEY and CDR2 SMNVEV (reference sequence). This CDR3 reads CASSLSEGRYEQYF. The CDR3 bases are TGTGCCAGCAGTTTATCGGAGGGGCGTTACGAGCAGTACTTC.

The chain is built from TRBV3-1 (or the pseudogene TRBV3-2) and TRBJ2-2; 9 nucleotides align to TRBD1. The V gene end was trimmed by 3 bases and the J gene end by 8 bases; junction bases not matched to a gene: 4. The germline CDR1 and CDR2 sequences are LGHDT and YNNKEL (reference sequence). This CDR3 has 14 residues. CDR3 region: CASSHWTGEGELFF. CDR3 DNA sequence: TGTGCCAGCAGCCACTGGACAGGGGAAGGGGAGCTGTTTTTT.

V is TRBV7-9 and J is TRBJ1-1; D possibly corresponds to TRBD1 (5 bases). V lost 4 bases, J lost 3 bases, and 15 bases lay in between. This CDR3 is built from 15 residues. The germline V gene has CDR1 SEHNR and CDR2 FQNEAQ (reference sequence). The CDR3 DNA reads as TGTGCCAGCAGCTACAGCGACAGTCGCTACACTGAAGCTTTCTTT. This translates into CASSYSDSRYTEAFF.

This clone has only one observation. V usage is TRBV4-1 and J usage is TRBJ1-5, with D uncertain. The CDR3 is 18 residues long. Germline V gene data show CDR1 as MGHRA and CDR2 as YSYEKL. Trimming shortened V by 5 bases and J by 0 bases, and 20 bases separated the two germline ends. CDR3 in DNA: TGCGCCAGCAGCGACGATTTAGCTCCGGGTTATAGCAATCAGCCCCAGCATTTT. It yields the protein CASSDDLAPGYSNQPQHF.

The chain is built from TRBV7-9 and TRBJ2-1; D unclear. Trimming left V 2 bases short and J 7 bases short, with 6 bases between. This CDR3 has 12 residues. The V gene's germline CDR1 is SEHNR and CDR2 FQNEAQ (reference sequence). The CDR3, as DNA: TGTGCCAGCAGCTTACGGGTAAATGAGCAGTTCTTC. Residues: CASSLRVNEQFF.